A selection of T cell receptor beta chains follows, all from one sample in a study of OX40 agonist ivuxolimab in advanced cancers. The assay was immunoSEQ multiplex PCR, and TCRdb's table has in-frame clones only and misses some. Of some 62,000 clones listed, less than 95% were seen once; the top ten hold 4.5% to 5.5%. This material consisted of CD4+ or CD8+ T cells sorted from blood, taken in a trial of the OX40 agonist ivuxolimab. All receptors derive from an adult with an advanced solid tumor such as melanoma, head and neck, liver or kidney cancer. The CDR3 runs from the conserved cysteine through the conserved F or W. A D gene is named only where the DNA matches it firmly. Not every row has a clone size; where given, it reads once, few, many or a size class.

v_call	j_call	clone_size	d_call	cdr3_aa	cdr3_nt
TRBV7-9	TRBJ1-1	few	TRBD1	CASSFGRGPEAFF	TGTGCCAGCAGCTTCGGCAGGGGGCCTGAAGCTTTCTTT
TRBV2	TRBJ1-3	.	TRBD1	CASSEGTVSGNTIYF	TGTGCCAGCAGTGAGGGGACAGTGTCTGGAAACACCATATATTTT
TRBV29-1	TRBJ2-5	.	TRBD1	CSVEPDRGRQETQYF	TGCAGCGTGGAGCCTGACAGGGGGCGGCAAGAGACCCAGTACTTC
TRBV6-5	TRBJ1-5	.	.	CASSYPGEPQHF	TGTGCCAGCAGTTACCCCGGTGAGCCCCAGCATTTT
TRBV18	TRBJ2-3	.	TRBD2	CASSPPGLADTDTQYF	TGTGCCAGCTCACCTCCGGGACTAGCGGACACAGATACGCAGTATTTT
TRBV4-1	TRBJ1-2	.	.	CASSQTQGGDYGYTF	TGCGCCAGCAGCCAAACCCAGGGAGGGGACTATGGCTACACCTTC
TRBV29-1	TRBJ2-7	few	TRBD1	CSVFAGQGKMQYF	TGCAGCGTTTTTGCGGGACAGGGCAAAATGCAGTACTTC
TRBV18	TRBJ1-5	.	TRBD1	CASSPDRERGQPQHF	TGTGCCAGCTCACCGGACAGGGAGAGGGGTCAGCCCCAGCATTTT
TRBV23-1	TRBJ2-2	.	.	CASSLIDREGTGELFF	TGCGCCAGCAGTCTTATCGACAGGGAGGGCACCGGGGAGCTGTTTTTT
TRBV27	TRBJ2-2	.	TRBD2	CASSLFSGRATGELFF	TGTGCCAGCAGTTTATTTTCCGGGAGGGCCACCGGGGAGCTGTTTTTT
TRBV10-3	TRBJ2-7	.	.	CAISGGNSYEQYF	TGTGCCATCAGTGGTGGCAACTCCTACGAGCAGTACTTC
TRBV29-1	TRBJ2-6	.	TRBD1	CSGWTGGVSGANVLTF	TGCAGCGGGTGGACAGGGGGTGTCTCTGGGGCCAACGTCCTGACTTTC
TRBV11-2	TRBJ2-7	few	.	CASSLDVRGGSSSYEQYF	TGTGCCAGCAGCTTAGATGTTCGGGGAGGCAGTAGCTCCTACGAGCAGTACTTC
TRBV7-2	TRBJ2-3	.	.	CASSPYRDTQYF	TGTGCCAGCAGCCCCTACAGAGATACGCAGTATTTT
TRBV4-2	TRBJ2-7	.	.	CASSQDLGGYSSYEQYF	TGTGCCAGCAGCCAAGATTTAGGGGGATATAGTTCCTACGAGCAGTACTTC
TRBV18	TRBJ1-1	.	.	CASSSQALNTEAFF	TGTGCCAGCTCATCCCAGGCGTTGAACACTGAAGCTTTCTTT
TRBV7-9	TRBJ2-7	.	.	CASGDGSYEQYF	TGTGCCAGCGGGGACGGTAGCTACGAGCAGTACTTC
TRBV28	TRBJ2-4	.	.	CASSFSGTNIQYF	TGTGCCAGCAGTTTCTCCGGCACAAACATTCAGTACTTC
TRBV28	TRBJ2-3	.	TRBD2	CASSYRRERDTQYF	TGTGCCAGCAGTTATCGGCGGGAGAGGGATACGCAGTATTTT
TRBV30	TRBJ1-6	.	.	CAWSVDARANTPLHF	TGTGCCTGGAGTGTGGATGCCAGGGCAAATACACCCCTCCACTTT
TRBV6-5	TRBJ1-1	.	.	CASSYLPNTEAFF	TGTGCCAGCAGTTACCTTCCGAACACTGAAGCTTTCTTT
TRBV10-3	TRBJ2-2	few	.	CAIRPPTGNTGELFF	TGTGCCATCAGGCCCCCGACAGGGAACACCGGGGAGCTGTTTTTT
TRBV6-6	TRBJ2-1	.	TRBD2	CASSPIAGGPVEQFF	TGTGCCAGCAGTCCCATAGCGGGAGGGCCGGTTGAGCAGTTCTTC
TRBV2	TRBJ2-7	once	TRBD2	CASSVRGGGKVEQYF	TGTGCCAGCAGCGTCCGGGGGGGCGGAAAGGTCGAGCAGTACTTC
TRBV11-2	TRBJ2-7	.	.	CASRQARVYEQYF	TGTGCCAGCAGACAAGCCAGGGTCTACGAGCAGTACTTC
TRBV6-1	TRBJ2-7	.	.	CASRMANEQYF	TGTGCCAGCAGGATGGCTAACGAGCAGTACTTC
TRBV9	TRBJ2-2	.	TRBD1	CASRQGVGVAGELFF	TGTGCCAGTCGTCAGGGGGTGGGAGTTGCCGGGGAGCTGTTTTTT
TRBV28	TRBJ1-2	.	TRBD1	CASSSDRATF	TGTGCCAGCAGTTCGGACAGGGCCACCTTC
TRBV11-2	TRBJ2-7	few	TRBD1	CASSLDRRGEQYF	TGTGCCAGCAGCTTGGACAGGAGAGGGGAGCAGTACTTC
TRBV6-4	TRBJ2-1	.	.	CASSALAHEQFF	TGTGCCAGCAGTGCGCTGGCCCATGAGCAGTTCTTC
TRBV11-2	TRBJ2-1	.	.	CASSERTVDEREQFF	TGTGCCAGCAGCGAACGGACGGTCGATGAGCGTGAGCAGTTCTTC
TRBV10-3	TRBJ2-3	.	TRBD1	CAISESRGRGTDTQYF	TGTGCCATCAGTGAGTCCAGGGGGCGAGGCACAGATACGCAGTATTTT
TRBV5-1	TRBJ1-4	.	.	CASSLEGRVGEKLFF	TGCGCCAGCAGCTTGGAGGGCAGGGTCGGGGAAAAACTGTTTTTT
TRBV2	TRBJ2-1	.	TRBD2	CASKNPGLAGLSSYNEQFF	TGTGCCAGCAAAAATCCGGGACTAGCGGGCCTCAGCTCCTACAATGAGCAGTTCTTC
TRBV6-6	TRBJ2-1	.	TRBD2	CASSFTSGEQFF	TGTGCCAGCAGTTTCACTAGCGGTGAGCAGTTCTTC
TRBV6-5	TRBJ1-5	.	.	CASKGSSNQPQHF	TGTGCCAGCAAAGGGAGTAGCAATCAGCCCCAGCATTTT
TRBV10-2	TRBJ2-7	.	.	CASRDLGRAYEQYF	TGCGCCAGCAGGGATTTGGGCAGGGCCTACGAGCAGTACTTC
TRBV28	TRBJ2-1	once	TRBD2	CASSLRRAGGSNEQFF	TGTGCCAGCAGTTTACGTAGGGCGGGAGGAAGCAATGAGCAGTTCTTC
TRBV6-6	TRBJ2-7	.	.	CASGRGDYEQYF	TGTGCCAGCGGCAGGGGAGACTACGAGCAGTACTTC